The rows below give T cell receptor beta chains drawn from one sample of a study of technical replicates of blood from several donors. Clones were read by immunoSEQ multiplex PCR, and TCRdb kept only the in-frame ones, dropping some. Of approximately 79,000 clones in the sample, just under 95% were seen once. Sequencing was performed on T cells isolated from PBMCs. The receptors originated from a human donor in good health. Each CDR3 is given with its conserved first and last residue. Size is stated for part of the rows, as once, few or many counts, or as a class when the clone is expanded.

abundance	v_gene	j_gene	CDR3aa
-	TRBV6-1	TRBJ2-1	CASSSGYEQFF
-	TRBV11-2	TRBJ2-2	CASSLDGLAMNTGELFF
-	TRBV11-2	TRBJ1-1	CASSPIDRNTEAFF
-	TRBV5-4	TRBJ1-2	CASSLGGVDGYTF
-	TRBV10-3	TRBJ2-1	CAISEGAGSYNEQFF
-	TRBV6-5	TRBJ2-2	CASREQGRSGELFF
-	TRBV5-1	TRBJ1-1	CASSLAVLSTEAFF
-	TRBV13	TRBJ2-7	CASSLGLVGQGGSYEQYF
-	TRBV5-1	TRBJ1-2	CASSAGQINYGYTF
-	TRBV4-1	TRBJ2-1	CASSQVAGSYNEQFF
-	TRBV5-1	TRBJ1-2	CASSPGAGAKTYGYTF
-	TRBV4-1	TRBJ2-7	CASSHEGRRSHEQYF
-	TRBV4-1	TRBJ2-1	CASSLRGLSGNKFNEQFF
-	TRBV28	TRBJ2-7	CASTGQDPYEQYF
-	TRBV13	TRBJ2-3	CASSTQDRWTSGGSTDTQYF
-	TRBV4-2	TRBJ2-7	CASSQVADSYEQYF
-	TRBV6-4	TRBJ2-3	CASSDTSGVTDTQYF
few	TRBV6-1	TRBJ1-1	CASTRQENTEAFF
-	TRBV6-1	TRBJ1-3	CASDSGTRGNTIYF
-	TRBV7-6	TRBJ2-7	CASMPRAGSYEQYF
-	TRBV7-8	TRBJ2-2	CASSPMITGANTGELFF
-	TRBV7-2	TRBJ1-4	CASSFGTNEKLFF
-	TRBV19	TRBJ1-2	CASSIAFGTRGYTF
few	TRBV30	TRBJ1-1	CAWSAQDGGTEAFF
-	TRBV11-2	TRBJ2-7	CASSGRQLFF
-	TRBV6-6	TRBJ2-3	CASRQREVTDTQYF
-	TRBV28	TRBJ2-7	CASSFHYEQYF
-	TRBV19	TRBJ1-6	CASSLWDSISPLHF
-	TRBV18	TRBJ1-1	CASSPRQGGNTEAFF
-	TRBV5-6	TRBJ1-2	CASSHDDWHRYTF
-	TRBV30	TRBJ2-5	CAWTTSGGPETQYF
-	TRBV15	TRBJ2-5	CATSRGGPVGQETQYF
-	TRBV5-1	TRBJ1-1	CASSEQGADGAFF
-	TRBV19	TRBJ2-2	CASGTGTSPGELFF
-	TRBV5-1	TRBJ1-1	CASSFDFGNTEAFF
few	TRBV5-6	TRBJ2-7	CASSARQGISEQYF
-	TRBV5-5	TRBJ1-1	CASSFLIDRAEAFF
-	TRBV4-1	TRBJ2-2	CASSQRPKLSGTGGVTGELFF
-	TRBV7-9	TRBJ2-1	CASSFSGRAVNEQFF
few	TRBV14	TRBJ2-3	CASSPFAGVAQYF
-	TRBV11-2	TRBJ2-1	CASSFPTGGDRVEQFF
-	TRBV7-8	TRBJ1-2	CASSTQSGTGDGYTF
-	TRBV11-2	TRBJ2-7	CASSLGGQGFSYEQYF
-	TRBV2	TRBJ2-3	CASSPGTGISDTQYF
-	TRBV28	TRBJ1-4	CAISYYGQDNEKLFF
-	TRBV19	TRBJ2-7	CASSIEGGRTYEQYF
-	TRBV5-6	TRBJ2-1	CASSLTSVEQFF
-	TRBV7-9	TRBJ1-3	CASSRTTGVYTIYF
-	TRBV29-1	TRBJ2-1	CSVGGGAVRNEQFF
-	TRBV7-9	TRBJ2-1	CASSLASSTPHNEQFF
-	TRBV7-9	TRBJ1-1	CASSLTGDPHEAFF
-	TRBV4-2	TRBJ2-7	CASSQVQGTTTYEQYF
-	TRBV18	TRBJ2-1	CASSLPGVYDNEQFF
-	TRBV5-6	TRBJ2-7	CASSTLSGQANYEQYF